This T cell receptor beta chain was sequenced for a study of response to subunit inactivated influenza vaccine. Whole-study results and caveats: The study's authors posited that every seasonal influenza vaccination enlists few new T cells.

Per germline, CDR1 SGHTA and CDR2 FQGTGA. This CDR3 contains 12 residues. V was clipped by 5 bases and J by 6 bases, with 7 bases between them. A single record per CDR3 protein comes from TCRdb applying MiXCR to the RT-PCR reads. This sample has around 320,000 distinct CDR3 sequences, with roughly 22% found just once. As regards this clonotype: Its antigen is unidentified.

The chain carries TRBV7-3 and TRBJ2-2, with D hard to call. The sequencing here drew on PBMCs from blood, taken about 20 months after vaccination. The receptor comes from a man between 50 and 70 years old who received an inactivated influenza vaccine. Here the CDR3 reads CASSPFSGELFF. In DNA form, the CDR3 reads TGTGCCAGCAGCCCTTTTTCCGGGGAGCTGTTTTTT.